Following are 4 T cell receptor beta chains from one sample sequenced in a study of graft-versus-host responses after intestinal transplantation. The protocol was immunoSEQ multiplex PCR, while the TCRdb copy is restricted to in-frame clones and leaves out a portion. The sample lists over 120,000 clones; over 90% were seen once. Their cognate antigens are unknown. The specimen was unstimulated CD4+ T cells sorted from spleen or lymph node cells, collected before intestinal transplant. These TCRs come from a human donor who received an intestinal transplant.

The rearrangement joins TRBV11-2 to TRBJ2-3; D assignment may be TRBD1 or TRBD2 (5 bases each). This CDR3 has 15 amino acids. The V and J ends lost 7 bases and 4 bases respectively, with 18 bases between them. Germline CDR1 reads SGHAT; CDR2 reads FQNNGV. The chain's CDR3 is CASTRGQGPPDTQYF. CDR3 coding DNA: TGTGCCAGCACCAGAGGGCAGGGTCCCCCAGATACGCAGTATTTT.

The chain uses TRBV12-5 and TRBJ2-5; no firm D call. Germline V gene sequence: CDR1 LGHNT, CDR2 FRNRAP. The CDR3 covers 12 residues. The V end lost 0 bases, the J end lost 5 bases, and 4 bases lay between the germline ends. The CDR3 is CASGLVGETQYF. The DNA of the CDR3 is TGTGCTAGTGGTTTGGTAGGGGAGACCCAGTACTTC.

The J gene is TRBJ1-3, the V gene TRBV6-5; D may be TRBD1 (6 bases). The end of the DNA fits TRBJ2-2 better, so the J call may be wrong. CDR3 length equals 13 residues. Germline values: CDR1 MNHEY, CDR2 SVGAGI. For the CDR3, the DNA is TGTGCCAGCGGGCAGGGGTCCTCCGGGGAGCTGTTTTTT. The encoded protein is CASGQGSSGELFF.

The chain uses TRBV5-4 and TRBJ2-1; 9 positions agree with TRBD2. The V segment lost 2 bases and the J segment 8 bases; nucleotides outside the gene matches: 8. This CDR3 spans 15 amino acids. Germline CDR1 is SGHNT and CDR2 is YYREEE (reference sequence). Written as DNA, the CDR3 is TGTGCCAGCAGCTTCGGGCGGGAGGGTAGGTATGAGCAGTTCTTC. Its protein is CASSFGREGRYEQFF.